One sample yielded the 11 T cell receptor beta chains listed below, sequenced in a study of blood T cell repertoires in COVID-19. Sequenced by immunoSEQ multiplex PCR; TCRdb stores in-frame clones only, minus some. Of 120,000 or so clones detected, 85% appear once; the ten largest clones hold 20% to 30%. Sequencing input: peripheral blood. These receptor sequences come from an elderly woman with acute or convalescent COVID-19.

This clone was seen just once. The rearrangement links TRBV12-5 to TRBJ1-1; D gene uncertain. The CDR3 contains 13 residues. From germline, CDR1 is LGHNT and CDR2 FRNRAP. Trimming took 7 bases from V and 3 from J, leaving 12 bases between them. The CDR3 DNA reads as TGTGCTAGTGCCCGCCACACCGACACTGAAGCTTTCTTT. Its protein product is CASARHTDTEAFF. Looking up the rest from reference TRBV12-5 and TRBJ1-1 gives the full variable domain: DARVTQTPRHKVTEMGQEVTMRCQPILGHNTVFWYRQTMMQGLELLAYFRNRAPLDDSGMPKDRFSAEMPDATLATLKIQPSEPRDSAVYFCASARHTDTEAFFGQGTRLTVV.

The CDR3, as DNA: TGCGCCAGCAGCACAGGACAGGGGGCGCCCAGGGGGTATGGCTACACCTTC. Amino acids: CASSTGQGAPRGYGYTF. The chain has TRBV5-1 and TRBJ1-2, with 11 bases aligning to TRBD1. Losses at the gene ends were 4 bases for V and 5 bases for J; bases not matched to a gene: 13. CDR1 and CDR2 (germline): SGHRS, YFSETQ. The CDR3 is 17 residues long.

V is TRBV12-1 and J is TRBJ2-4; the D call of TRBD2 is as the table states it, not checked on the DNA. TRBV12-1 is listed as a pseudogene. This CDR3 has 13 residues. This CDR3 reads CAHRGAGQNIQYF. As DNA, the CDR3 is TGTGCCCACCGTGGCGCGGGGCAAAACATTCAGTACTTC.

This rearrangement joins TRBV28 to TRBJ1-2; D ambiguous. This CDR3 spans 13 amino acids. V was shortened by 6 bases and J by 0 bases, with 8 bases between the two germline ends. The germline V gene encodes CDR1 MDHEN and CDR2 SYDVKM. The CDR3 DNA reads TGTGCCAGCAGACTTCCCTCTAACTATGGCTACACCTTC. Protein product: CASRLPSNYGYTF.

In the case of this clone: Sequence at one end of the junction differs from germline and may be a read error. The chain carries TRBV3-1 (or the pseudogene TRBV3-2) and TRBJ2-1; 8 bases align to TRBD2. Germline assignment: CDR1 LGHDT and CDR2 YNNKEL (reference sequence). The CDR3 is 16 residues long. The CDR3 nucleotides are TGTGCCAGCAGCCCGCTCGGGGGGGATTCCTCCAATGAGCAGTTCTTC. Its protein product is CASSPLGGDSSNEQFF.

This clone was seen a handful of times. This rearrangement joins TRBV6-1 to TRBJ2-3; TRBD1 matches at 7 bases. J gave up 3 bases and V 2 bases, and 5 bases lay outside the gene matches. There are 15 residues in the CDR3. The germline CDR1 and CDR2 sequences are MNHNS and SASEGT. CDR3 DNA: TGTGCCAGCAGTGAAAACACAGGGGAGACAGATACGCAGTATTTT. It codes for CASSENTGETDTQYF.

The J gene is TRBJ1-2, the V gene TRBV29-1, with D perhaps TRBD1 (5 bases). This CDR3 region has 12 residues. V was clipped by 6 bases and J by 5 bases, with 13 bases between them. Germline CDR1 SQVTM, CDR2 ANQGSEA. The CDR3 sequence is CSVSSDSYGYTF. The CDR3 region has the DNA TGCAGCGTCTCCTCTGACAGTTATGGCTACACCTTC. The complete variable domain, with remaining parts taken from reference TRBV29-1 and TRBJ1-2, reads SAVISQKPSRDICQRGTSLTIQCQVDSQVTMMFWYRQQPGQSLTLIATANQGSEATYESGFVIDKFPISRPNLTFSTLTVSNMSPEDSSIYLCSVSSDSYGYTFGSGTRLTVV.

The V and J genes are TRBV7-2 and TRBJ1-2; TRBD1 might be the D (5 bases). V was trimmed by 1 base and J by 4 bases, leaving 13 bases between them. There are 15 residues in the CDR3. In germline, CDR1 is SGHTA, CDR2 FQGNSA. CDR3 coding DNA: TGTGCCAGCAGCTTAGACTCTGACAGACCCTATGGCTACACCTTC. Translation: CASSLDSDRPYGYTF. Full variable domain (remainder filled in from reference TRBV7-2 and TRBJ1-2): GAGVSQSPSNKVTEKGKDVELRCDPISGHTALYWYRQSLGQGLEFLIYFQGNSAPDKSGLPSDRFSAERTGGSVSTLTIQRTQQEDSAVYLCASSLDSDRPYGYTFGSGTRLTVV.

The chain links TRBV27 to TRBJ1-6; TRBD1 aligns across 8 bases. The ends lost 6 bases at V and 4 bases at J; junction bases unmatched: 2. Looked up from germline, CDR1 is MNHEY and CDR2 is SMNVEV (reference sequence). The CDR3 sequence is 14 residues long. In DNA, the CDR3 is TGTGCCAGCAGAAGGACAGGGTATAATTCACCCCTCCACTTT. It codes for CASRRTGYNSPLHF.

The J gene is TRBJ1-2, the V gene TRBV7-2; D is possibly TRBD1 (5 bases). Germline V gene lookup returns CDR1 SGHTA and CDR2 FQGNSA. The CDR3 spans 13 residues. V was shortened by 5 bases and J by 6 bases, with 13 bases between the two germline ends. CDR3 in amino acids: CASSPWAGNGYTF. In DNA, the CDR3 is TGTGCCAGCAGCCCGTGGGCAGGGAATGGCTACACCTTC.

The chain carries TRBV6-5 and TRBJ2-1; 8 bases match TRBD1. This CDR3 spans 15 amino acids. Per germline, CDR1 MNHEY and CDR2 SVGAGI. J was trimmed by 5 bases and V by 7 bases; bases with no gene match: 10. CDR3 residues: CASNRQGSGNNEQFF. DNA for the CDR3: TGTGCCAGCAACCGACAGGGGTCAGGGAACAATGAGCAGTTCTTC.